Given below is one TCR beta chain in context. V was clipped by 5 bases and J by 4 bases, with 12 bases between them. Per germline, CDR1 LNHDA and CDR2 SQIVND (reference sequence). The CDR3 runs 14 residues. TCRdb keeps only in-frame clones here, not all; method: immunoSEQ multiplex PCR. The sample holds approximately 44,000 clones; over 90% are singletons and the top ten take 6% to 7%. This sample is part of a study of T cell changes during pregnancy in multiple sclerosis. The sample in question was CD8+ T cells from peripheral blood mononuclear cells, obtained in the third trimester of pregnancy. This sequence originates from a female donor with multiple sclerosis, enrolled in a pregnancy study. The rearrangement joins TRBV19 to TRBJ2-1, with D maybe TRBD1 (5 bases). The CDR3 loop is CASSGLGAYNEQFF. The CDR3 nucleotides read TGTGCCAGTAGTGGCCTAGGGGCGTACAATGAGCAGTTCTTC.